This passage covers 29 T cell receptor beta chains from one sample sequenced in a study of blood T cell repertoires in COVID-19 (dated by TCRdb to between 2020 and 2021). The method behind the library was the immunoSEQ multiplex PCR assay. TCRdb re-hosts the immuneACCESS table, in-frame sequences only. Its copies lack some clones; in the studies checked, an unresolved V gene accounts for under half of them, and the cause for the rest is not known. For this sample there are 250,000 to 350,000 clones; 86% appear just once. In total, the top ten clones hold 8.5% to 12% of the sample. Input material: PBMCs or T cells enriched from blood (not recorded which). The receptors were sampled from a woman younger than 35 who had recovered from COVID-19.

The CDR3 sequence is CASILAGKTDTQYF. CDR3 nucleotides: TGTGCCAGCATCTTGGCAGGGAAGACAGATACGCAGTATTTT. The rearrangement links TRBV28 to TRBJ2-3; D might be TRBD1 (5 bases). V shed 7 bases and J shed 3 bases, with 14 bases lying between them. The CDR3 is 14 amino acids. The germline gives CDR1 MDHEN, CDR2 SYDVKM.

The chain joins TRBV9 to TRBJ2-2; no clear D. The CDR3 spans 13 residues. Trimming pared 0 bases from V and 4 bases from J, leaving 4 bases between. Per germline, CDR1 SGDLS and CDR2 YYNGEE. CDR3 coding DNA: TGTGCCAGCAGCGTAGTCTCCACCGGGGAGCTGTTTTTT. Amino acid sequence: CASSVVSTGELFF. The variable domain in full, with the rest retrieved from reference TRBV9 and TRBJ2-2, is DSGVTQTPKHLITATGQRVTLRCSPRSGDLSVYWYQQSLDQGLQFLIQYYNGEERAKGNILERFSAQQFPDLHSELNLSSLELGDSALYFCASSVVSTGELFFGEGSRLTVL.

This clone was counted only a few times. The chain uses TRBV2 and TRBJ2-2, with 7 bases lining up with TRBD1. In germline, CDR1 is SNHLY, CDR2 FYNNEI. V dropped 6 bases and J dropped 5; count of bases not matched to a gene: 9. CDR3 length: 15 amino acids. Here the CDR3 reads CASRGDRKRTGELFF. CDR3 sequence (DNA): TGTGCCAGCAGGGGGGACAGAAAGCGGACCGGGGAGCTGTTTTTT.

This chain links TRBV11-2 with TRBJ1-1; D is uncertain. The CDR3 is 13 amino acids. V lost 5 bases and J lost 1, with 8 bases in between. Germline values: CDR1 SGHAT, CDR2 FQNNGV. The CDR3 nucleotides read TGTGCCAGCAGCCCCTACGGGAACACTGAAGCTTTCTTT. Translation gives CASSPYGNTEAFF. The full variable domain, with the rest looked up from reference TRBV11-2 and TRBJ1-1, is EAGVAQSPRYKIIEKRQSVAFWCNPISGHATLYWYQQILGQGPKLLIQFQNNGVVDDSQLPKDRFSAERLKGVDSTLKIQPAKLEDSAVYLCASSPYGNTEAFFGQGTRLTVV.

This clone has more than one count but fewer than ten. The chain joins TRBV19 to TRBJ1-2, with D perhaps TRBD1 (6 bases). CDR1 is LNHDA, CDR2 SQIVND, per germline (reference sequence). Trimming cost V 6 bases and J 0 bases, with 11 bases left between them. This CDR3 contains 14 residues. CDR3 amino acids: CASRLQGPNYGYTF. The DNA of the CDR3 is TGTGCCAGTAGATTACAGGGACCTAACTATGGCTACACCTTC.

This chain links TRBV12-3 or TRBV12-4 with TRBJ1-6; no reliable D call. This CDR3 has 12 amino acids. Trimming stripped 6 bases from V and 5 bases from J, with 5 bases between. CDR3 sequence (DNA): TGTGCCAGCAGCCCTCATAATTCACCCCTCCACTTT. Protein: CASSPHNSPLHF.

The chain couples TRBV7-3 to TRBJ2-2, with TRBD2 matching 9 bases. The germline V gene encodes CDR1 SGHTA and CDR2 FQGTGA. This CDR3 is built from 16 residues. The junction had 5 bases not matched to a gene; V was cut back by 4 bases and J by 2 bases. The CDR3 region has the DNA TGTGCCAGCAGCTCCATGACTAGCGGCAACACCGGGGAGCTGTTTTTT. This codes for CASSSMTSGNTGELFF.

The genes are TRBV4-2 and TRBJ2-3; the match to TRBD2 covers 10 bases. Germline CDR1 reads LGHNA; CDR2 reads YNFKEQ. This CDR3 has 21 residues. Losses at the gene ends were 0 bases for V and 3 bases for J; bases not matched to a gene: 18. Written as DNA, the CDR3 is TGTGCCAGCAGCCAAGACGGGAGCAGGGGGCTAGCGGGGGCCCGAACAGATACGCAGTATTTT. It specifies CASSQDGSRGLAGARTDTQYF.

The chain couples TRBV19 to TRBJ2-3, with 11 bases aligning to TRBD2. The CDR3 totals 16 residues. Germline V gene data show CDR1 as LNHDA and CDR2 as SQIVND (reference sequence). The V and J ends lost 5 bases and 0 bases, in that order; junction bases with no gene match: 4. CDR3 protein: CASSVWTSGSTDTQYF. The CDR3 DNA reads TGTGCCAGTAGTGTCTGGACTAGCGGGAGCACAGATACGCAGTATTTT. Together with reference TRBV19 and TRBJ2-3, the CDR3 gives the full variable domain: DGGITQSPKYLFRKEGQNVTLSCEQNLNHDAMYWYRQDPGQGLRLIYYSQIVNDFQKGDIAEGYSVSREKKESFPLTVTSAQKNPTAFYLCASSVWTSGSTDTQYFGPGTRLTVL.

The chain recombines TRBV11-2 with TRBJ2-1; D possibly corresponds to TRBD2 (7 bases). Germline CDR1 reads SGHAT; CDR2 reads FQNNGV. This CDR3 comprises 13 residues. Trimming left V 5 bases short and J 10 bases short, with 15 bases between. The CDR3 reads CASSREGGTEQFF. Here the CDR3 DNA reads TGTGCCAGCAGCAGGGAGGGGGGGACAGAGCAGTTCTTC.

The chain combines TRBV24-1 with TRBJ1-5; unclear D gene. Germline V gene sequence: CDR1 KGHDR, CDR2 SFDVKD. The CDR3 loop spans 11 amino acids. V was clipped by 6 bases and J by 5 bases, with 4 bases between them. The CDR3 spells CATSPDQPQHF. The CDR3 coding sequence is TGTGCCACCAGTCCGGATCAGCCCCAGCATTTT.

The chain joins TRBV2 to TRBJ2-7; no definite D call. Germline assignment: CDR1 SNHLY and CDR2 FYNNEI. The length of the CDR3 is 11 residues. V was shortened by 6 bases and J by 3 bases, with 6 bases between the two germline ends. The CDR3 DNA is TGTGCCAGCAGACTTTACTACGAGCAGTACTTC. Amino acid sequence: CASRLYYEQYF.

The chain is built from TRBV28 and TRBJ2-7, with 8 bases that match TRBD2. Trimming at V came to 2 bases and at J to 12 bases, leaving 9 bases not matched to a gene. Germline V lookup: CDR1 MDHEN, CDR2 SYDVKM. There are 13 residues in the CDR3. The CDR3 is CASSLAPREDVYF. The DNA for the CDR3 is TGTGCCAGCAGTTTAGCGCCGCGGGAGGATGTGTACTTC.

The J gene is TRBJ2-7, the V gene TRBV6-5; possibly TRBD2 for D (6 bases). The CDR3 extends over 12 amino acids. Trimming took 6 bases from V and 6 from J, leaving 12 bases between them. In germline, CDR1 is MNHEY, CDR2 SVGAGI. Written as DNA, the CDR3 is TGTGCCAGCAGGGACGGAGCGGGCGAGCAGTACTTC. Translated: CASRDGAGEQYF.

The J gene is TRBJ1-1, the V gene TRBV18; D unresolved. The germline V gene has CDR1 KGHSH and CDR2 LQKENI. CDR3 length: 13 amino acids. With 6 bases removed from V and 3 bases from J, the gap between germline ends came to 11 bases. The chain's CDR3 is CASSSSDDTEAFF. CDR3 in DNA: TGTGCCAGCTCTTCTAGCGACGACACTGAAGCTTTCTTT.

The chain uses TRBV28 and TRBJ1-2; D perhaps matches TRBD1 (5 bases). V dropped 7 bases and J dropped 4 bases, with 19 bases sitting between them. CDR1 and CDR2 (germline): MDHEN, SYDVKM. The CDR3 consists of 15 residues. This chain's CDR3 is CASTPPGHAGYGYTF. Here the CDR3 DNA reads TGTGCCAGCACCCCCCCAGGACATGCCGGCTATGGCTACACCTTC.

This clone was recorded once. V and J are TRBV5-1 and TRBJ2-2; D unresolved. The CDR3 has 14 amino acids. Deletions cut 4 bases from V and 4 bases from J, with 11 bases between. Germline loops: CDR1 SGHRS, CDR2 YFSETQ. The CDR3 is CASSAGSVTGELFF. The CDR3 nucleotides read TGCGCCAGCAGCGCAGGATCAGTCACCGGGGAGCTGTTTTTT.

The CDR3: CSVEEGTGAGETQYF. In DNA form, the CDR3 reads TGCAGCGTTGAAGAAGGGACAGGGGCAGGAGAGACCCAGTACTTC. This chain links TRBV29-1 with TRBJ2-5; 10 bases are shared with TRBD1. Germline values: CDR1 SQVTM, CDR2 ANQGSEA. J lost 4 bases, V lost 0 bases, and 5 bases had no gene match. The CDR3 runs to 15 residues.

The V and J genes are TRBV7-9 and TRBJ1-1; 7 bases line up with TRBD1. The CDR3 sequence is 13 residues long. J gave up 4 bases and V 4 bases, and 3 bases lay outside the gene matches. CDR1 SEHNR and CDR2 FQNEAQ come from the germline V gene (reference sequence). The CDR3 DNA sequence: TGTGCCAGCAGCTATTCAGGGGGCACTGAAGCTTTCTTT. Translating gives CASSYSGGTEAFF. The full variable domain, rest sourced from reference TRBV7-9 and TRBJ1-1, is DTGVSQNPRHKITKRGQNVTFRCDPISEHNRLYWYRQTLGQGPEFLTYFQNEAQLEKSRLLSDRFSAERPKGSFSTLEIQRTEQGDSAMYLCASSYSGGTEAFFGQGTRLTVV.

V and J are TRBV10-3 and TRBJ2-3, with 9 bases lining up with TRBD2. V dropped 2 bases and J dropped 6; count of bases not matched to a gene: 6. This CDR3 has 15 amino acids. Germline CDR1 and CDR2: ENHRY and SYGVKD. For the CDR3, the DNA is TGTGCCATCAGTGAGCCAGCGGGAGGTCAGGATACGCAGTATTTT. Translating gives CAISEPAGGQDTQYF.

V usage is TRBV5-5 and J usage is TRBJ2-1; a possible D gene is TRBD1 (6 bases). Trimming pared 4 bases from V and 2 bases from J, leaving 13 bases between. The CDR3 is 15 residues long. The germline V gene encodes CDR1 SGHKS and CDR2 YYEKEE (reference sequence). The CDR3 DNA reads TGTGCCAGCAGCGTCTACAGGGCCGCCTACAATGAGCAGTTCTTC. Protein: CASSVYRAAYNEQFF.

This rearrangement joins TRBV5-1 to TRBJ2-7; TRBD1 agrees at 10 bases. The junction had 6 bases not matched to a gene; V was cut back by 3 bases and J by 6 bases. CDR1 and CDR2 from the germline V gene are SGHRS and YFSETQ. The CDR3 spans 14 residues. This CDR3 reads CASSSSGTGVEQYF. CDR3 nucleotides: TGCGCCAGCAGCTCCTCCGGGACAGGGGTCGAGCAGTACTTC.

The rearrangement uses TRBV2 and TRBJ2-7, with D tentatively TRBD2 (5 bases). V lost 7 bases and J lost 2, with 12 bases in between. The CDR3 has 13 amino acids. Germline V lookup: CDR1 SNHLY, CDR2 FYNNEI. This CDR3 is CASKEGGAYEQYF. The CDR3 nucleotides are TGTGCCAGCAAAGAGGGCGGAGCCTACGAGCAGTACTTC.

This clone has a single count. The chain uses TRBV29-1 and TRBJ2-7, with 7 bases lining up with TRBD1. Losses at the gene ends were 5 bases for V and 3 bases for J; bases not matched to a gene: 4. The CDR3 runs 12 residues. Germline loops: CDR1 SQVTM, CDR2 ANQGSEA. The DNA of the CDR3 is TGCAGCGTTCGTCGGGACAGCTACGAGCAGTACTTC. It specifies CSVRRDSYEQYF.

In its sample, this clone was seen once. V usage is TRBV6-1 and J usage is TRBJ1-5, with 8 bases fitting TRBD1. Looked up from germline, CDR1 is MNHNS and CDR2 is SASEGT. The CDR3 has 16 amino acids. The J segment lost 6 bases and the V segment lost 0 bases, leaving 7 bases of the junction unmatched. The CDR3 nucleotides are TGTGCCAGCAGTGAAGCTACAGGGGGAGCTACTCAGCCCCAGCATTTT. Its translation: CASSEATGGATQPQHF.

For the CDR3, the DNA is TGCGCCAGCAGTGAAACAGGCCTCAATTCACCCCTCCACTTT. Translation: CASSETGLNSPLHF. This sequence joins TRBV10-2 and TRBJ1-6, with D perhaps TRBD1 (5 bases). V was pared by 3 bases and J by 7 bases, with 10 bases between. The CDR3 runs to 14 residues. Germline CDR1 and CDR2: WSHSY and SAAADI.

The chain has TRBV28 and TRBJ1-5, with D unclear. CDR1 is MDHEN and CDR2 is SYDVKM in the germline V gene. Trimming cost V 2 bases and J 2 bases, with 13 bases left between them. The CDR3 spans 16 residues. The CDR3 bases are TGTGCCAGCAGTTTACGCTCAGGATTAGGCAATCAGCCCCAGCATTTT. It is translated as CASSLRSGLGNQPQHF.

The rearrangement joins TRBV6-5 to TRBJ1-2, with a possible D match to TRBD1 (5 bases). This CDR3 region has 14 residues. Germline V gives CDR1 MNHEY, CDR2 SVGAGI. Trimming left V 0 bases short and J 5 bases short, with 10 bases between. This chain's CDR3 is CASSYSVRDYGYTF. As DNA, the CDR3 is TGTGCCAGCAGTTACTCGGTCAGGGATTATGGCTACACCTTC.

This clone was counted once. The CDR3 nucleotides read TGCGCCAGCAGCTCACTAGGACAGGGCGGACAATCACCCCTCCACTTT. This gives the protein CASSSLGQGGQSPLHF. The V gene is TRBV4-1, the J gene TRBJ1-6, with 8 bases aligning to TRBD1. CDR3 length equals 16 residues. V shed 5 bases, J shed 10 bases, and the junction held 13 bases outside the gene matches. Germline V gene sequence: CDR1 MGHRA, CDR2 YSYEKL.